This T cell receptor beta chain is drawn from a study of cytotoxic CD8 clonotypes in ibrutinib-treated CLL. Overall study results and limits: Progressing and sustained-remission patients had different sampling times.

V was pared by 2 bases and J by 6 bases, with 10 bases between. This CDR3 has 13 residues. Germline CDR1 KGHSH, CDR2 LQKENI. Some clones are missing from TCRdb's copy, which holds only in-frame ones; the method was immunoSEQ multiplex PCR. The repertoire holds approximately 92,000 clones, with more than 70% as singletons. This clone was detected only once. Its antigen is currently unknown. The specimen was PBMCs, collected after 24 months of ibrutinib treatment. The TCR sequence derives from a human donor with chronic lymphocytic leukemia. The chain has TRBV18 and TRBJ1-1; D call uncertain. The CDR3 nucleotides are TGTGCCAGCTCACCAGATAAGTCGTCTGAAGCTTTCTTT. Translating gives CASSPDKSSEAFF. Combining the CDR3 with reference TRBV18 and TRBJ1-1 gives the whole variable domain NAGVMQNPRHLVRRRGQEARLRCSPMKGHSHVYWYRQLPEEGLKFMVYLQKENIIDESGMPKERFSAEFPKEGPSILRIQQVVRGDSAAYFCASSPDKSSEAFFGQGTRLTVV.